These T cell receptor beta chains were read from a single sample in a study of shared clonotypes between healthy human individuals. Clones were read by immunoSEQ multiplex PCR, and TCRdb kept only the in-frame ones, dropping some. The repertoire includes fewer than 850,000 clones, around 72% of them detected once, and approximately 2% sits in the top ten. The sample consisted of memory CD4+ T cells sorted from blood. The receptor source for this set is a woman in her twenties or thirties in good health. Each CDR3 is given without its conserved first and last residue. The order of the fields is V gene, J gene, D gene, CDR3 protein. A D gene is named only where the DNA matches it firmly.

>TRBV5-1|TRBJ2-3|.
ASSLGHSADTQY
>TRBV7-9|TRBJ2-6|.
SPGEAGANVLT
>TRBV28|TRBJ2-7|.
ASGTPAGPYEQY
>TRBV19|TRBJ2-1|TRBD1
ASSIGQGHNEQF
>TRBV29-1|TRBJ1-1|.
SVGGVNTEAF
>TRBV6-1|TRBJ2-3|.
ASSEKRGVVTQY
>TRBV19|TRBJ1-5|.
ASSIVSRSYSNQPQH
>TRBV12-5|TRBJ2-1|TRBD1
ASSPRVGTDSYNEQF
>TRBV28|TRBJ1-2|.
ASEYRDYGYT
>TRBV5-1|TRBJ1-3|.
ASSFDGFSGNTIY
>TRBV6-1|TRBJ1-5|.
ASSDEQGRLPQH
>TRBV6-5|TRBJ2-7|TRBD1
ASSYSGQGNYEQY
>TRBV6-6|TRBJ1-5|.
ASTVRGSRQPQH
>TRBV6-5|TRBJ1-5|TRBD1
ASSHRGTNQPQH
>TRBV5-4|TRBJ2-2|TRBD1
ASSQDNGQGGTGELF
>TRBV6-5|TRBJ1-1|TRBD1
ASSYGRQGATEAF
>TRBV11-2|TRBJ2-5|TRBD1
ASSLGTGGLETQY
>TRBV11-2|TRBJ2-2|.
ASSPVGDTGELF
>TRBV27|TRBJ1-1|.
ASSLLFREGAEAF
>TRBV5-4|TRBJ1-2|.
ASRGPSRGYT
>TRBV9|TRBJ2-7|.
ASSPDASSYEQY
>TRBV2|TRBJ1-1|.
ASRPEGEATEAF
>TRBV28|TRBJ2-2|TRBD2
ASSPGLVRRPGELF
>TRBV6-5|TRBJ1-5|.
ASSYSGVGDQPQH
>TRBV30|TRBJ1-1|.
AWKRGTATEAF
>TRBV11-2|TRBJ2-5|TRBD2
ASRWTSEETQY
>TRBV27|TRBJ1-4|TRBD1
ASSPRRQGMREKLF
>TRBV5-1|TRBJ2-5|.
ASSEEGETQY
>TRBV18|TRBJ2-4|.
ASSPGVAKNIQY
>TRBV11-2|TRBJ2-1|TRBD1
ASSSRTGKSYNEQF
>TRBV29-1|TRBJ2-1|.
SVESLIANEQF
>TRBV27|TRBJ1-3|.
ASSLSEGVSNTIY
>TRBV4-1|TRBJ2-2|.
ASSYHGELF
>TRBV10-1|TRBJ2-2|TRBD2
ASRTGGLTNTGELF
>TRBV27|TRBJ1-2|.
ASSLSAPHYYGYT
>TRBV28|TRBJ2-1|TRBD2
ASSFPRREGFYEQF
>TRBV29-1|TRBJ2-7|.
SVLAGLSYEQY
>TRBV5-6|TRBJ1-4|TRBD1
ASSLADRGEKLF
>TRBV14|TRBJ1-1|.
ASSQVRDTEAF
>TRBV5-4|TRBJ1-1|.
ASSRGGPTKGEAF
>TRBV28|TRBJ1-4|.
ASRGAEKLF
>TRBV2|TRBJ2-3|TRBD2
ASRRRTSVGTDTQY
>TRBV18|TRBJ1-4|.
ASSPQGFGEKLF
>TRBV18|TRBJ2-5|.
ASSPNRGQETQY
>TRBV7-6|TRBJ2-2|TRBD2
ASSKLAGVDTGELF
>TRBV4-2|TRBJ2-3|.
ASSQDLAWGTDTQY
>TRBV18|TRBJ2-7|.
ASSPLSGANEQY
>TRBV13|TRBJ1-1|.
ASSFNPTEAF
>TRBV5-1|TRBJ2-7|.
ASSLRGYPMEEQY
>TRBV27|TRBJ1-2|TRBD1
ATGTGGAYGYT
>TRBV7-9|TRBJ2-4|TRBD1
ASSHGQGYVSY
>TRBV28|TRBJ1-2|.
ASSFSRNYGYT
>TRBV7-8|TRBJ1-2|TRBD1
ASSPYRVTGYEGYGYT
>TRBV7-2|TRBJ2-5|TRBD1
ASSSGQGIVETQY